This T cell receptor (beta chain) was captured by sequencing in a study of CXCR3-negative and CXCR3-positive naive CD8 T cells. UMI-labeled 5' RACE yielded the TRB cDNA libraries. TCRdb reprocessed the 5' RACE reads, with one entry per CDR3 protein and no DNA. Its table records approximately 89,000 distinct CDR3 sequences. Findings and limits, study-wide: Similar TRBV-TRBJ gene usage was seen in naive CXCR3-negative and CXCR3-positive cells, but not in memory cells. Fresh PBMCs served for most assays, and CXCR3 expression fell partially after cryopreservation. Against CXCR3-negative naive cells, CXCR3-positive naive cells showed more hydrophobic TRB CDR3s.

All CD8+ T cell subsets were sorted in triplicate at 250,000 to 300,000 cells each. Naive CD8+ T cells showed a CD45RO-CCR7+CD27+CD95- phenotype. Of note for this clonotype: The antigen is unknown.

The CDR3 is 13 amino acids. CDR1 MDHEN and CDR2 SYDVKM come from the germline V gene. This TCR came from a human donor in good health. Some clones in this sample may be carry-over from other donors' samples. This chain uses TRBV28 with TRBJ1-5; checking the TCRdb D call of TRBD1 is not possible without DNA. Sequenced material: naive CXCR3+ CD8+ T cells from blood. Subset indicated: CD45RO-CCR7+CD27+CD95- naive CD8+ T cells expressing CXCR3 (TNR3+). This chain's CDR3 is CASSFSREIFGHF. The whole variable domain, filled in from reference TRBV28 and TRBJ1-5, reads DVKVTQSSRYLVKRTGEKVFLECVQDMDHENMFWYRQDPGLGLRLIYFSYDVKMKEKGDIPEGYSVSREKKERFSLILESASTNQTSMYLCASSFSREIFGHFGDGTRLSIL.